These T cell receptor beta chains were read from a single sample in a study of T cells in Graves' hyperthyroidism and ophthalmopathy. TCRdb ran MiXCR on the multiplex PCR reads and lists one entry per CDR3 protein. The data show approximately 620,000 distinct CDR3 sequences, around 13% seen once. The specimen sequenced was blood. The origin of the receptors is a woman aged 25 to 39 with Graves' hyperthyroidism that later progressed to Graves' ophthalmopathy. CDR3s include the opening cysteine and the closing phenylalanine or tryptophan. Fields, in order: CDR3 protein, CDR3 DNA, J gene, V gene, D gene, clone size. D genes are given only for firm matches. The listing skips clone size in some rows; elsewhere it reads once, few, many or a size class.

cdr3_aa: CASSEARPLFYEQYF
cdr3_nt: TGCGCCAGCAGTGAGGCACGCCCCCTGTTCTACGAGCAGTACTTC
j_call: TRBJ2-7
v_call: TRBV10-1
d_call: .
clone_size: many

cdr3_aa: CASSLLTGPSPLHF
cdr3_nt: TGTGCCAGCAGCTTGTTGACAGGGCCTTCACCCCTCCACTTT
j_call: TRBJ1-6
v_call: TRBV5-8
d_call: TRBD1
clone_size: many

cdr3_aa: CSAPDRGKLEQYF
cdr3_nt: TGCAGTGCTCCGGACAGGGGAAAGCTAGAGCAGTACTTC
j_call: TRBJ2-7
v_call: TRBV20-1
d_call: TRBD1
clone_size: few

cdr3_aa: CASSALAGGTGEDYGYTF
cdr3_nt: TGTGCCAGCAGCGCACTAGCGGGGGGGACAGGGGAGGACTATGGCTACACCTTC
j_call: TRBJ1-2
v_call: TRBV12-3/TRBV12-4
d_call: TRBD1
clone_size: .

cdr3_aa: CASSYVQGARQPQHF
cdr3_nt: TGTGCCAGCAGTTACGTACAGGGGGCGCGTCAGCCCCAGCATTTT
j_call: TRBJ1-5
v_call: TRBV6-6
d_call: TRBD1
clone_size: few

cdr3_aa: CASSSVGLRREQYF
cdr3_nt: TGTGCCAGCAGTTCTGTAGGACTCCGCCGGGAGCAGTACTTC
j_call: TRBJ2-7
v_call: TRBV6-5
d_call: .
clone_size: few

cdr3_aa: CSATNTSGSWYEQYF
cdr3_nt: TGCAGTGCTACCAACACTAGCGGGAGTTGGTACGAGCAGTACTTC
j_call: TRBJ2-7
v_call: TRBV20-1
d_call: TRBD2
clone_size: .

cdr3_aa: CASSLAIGQGILFF
cdr3_nt: TGTGCCAGCAGCTTAGCGATCGGACAGGGGATACTGTTTTTT
j_call: TRBJ2-2
v_call: TRBV7-2
d_call: TRBD1
clone_size: few

cdr3_aa: CASSQEWDRLGGYTF
cdr3_nt: TGTGCCAGCAGCCAAGAATGGGACAGACTAGGTGGCTACACCTTC
j_call: TRBJ1-2
v_call: TRBV3-1
d_call: TRBD1
clone_size: many

cdr3_aa: CRAGRTEAFF
cdr3_nt: TGCAGAGCTGGGAGAACTGAAGCTTTCTTT
j_call: TRBJ1-1
v_call: TRBV20-1
d_call: .
clone_size: .

cdr3_aa: CASQYRPGGTDTQYF
cdr3_nt: TGTGCCAGCCAGTACCGTCCAGGCGGTACAGATACGCAGTATTTT
j_call: TRBJ2-3
v_call: TRBV6-1
d_call: .
clone_size: .

cdr3_aa: CAISPRGAAGYTF
cdr3_nt: TGTGCCATCAGCCCCAGGGGGGCGGCTGGCTACACCTTC
j_call: TRBJ1-2
v_call: TRBV10-3
d_call: TRBD1
clone_size: many

cdr3_aa: CASSENVEPQHF
cdr3_nt: TGTGCCAGCAGTGAAAACGTCGAGCCCCAGCATTTT
j_call: TRBJ1-5
v_call: TRBV6-1
d_call: .
clone_size: .

cdr3_aa: CASSLDLPPYEQYF
cdr3_nt: TGTGCCAGCAGCTTAGATCTCCCCCCCTACGAGCAGTACTTC
j_call: TRBJ2-7
v_call: TRBV11-2
d_call: .
clone_size: many

cdr3_aa: CATSEWGGEAFF
cdr3_nt: TGTGCCACCAGTGAGTGGGGGGGTGAAGCTTTCTTT
j_call: TRBJ1-1
v_call: TRBV24-1
d_call: .
clone_size: many

cdr3_aa: CASSSLKGNISPQHF
cdr3_nt: TGTGCCAGCAGTTCCTTAAAGGGGAACATCTCGCCCCAGCATTTT
j_call: TRBJ1-5
v_call: TRBV28
d_call: .
clone_size: few

cdr3_aa: CASSYGSPGELFF
cdr3_nt: TGTGCCAGCAGTTACGGGAGCCCCGGGGAGCTGTTTTTT
j_call: TRBJ2-2
v_call: TRBV6-1
d_call: .
clone_size: many

cdr3_aa: CASTLGGEEKPQHF
cdr3_nt: TGTGCCAGCACTCTCGGGGGAGAAGAAAAACCCCAGCATTTT
j_call: TRBJ1-5
v_call: TRBV12-3/TRBV12-4
d_call: .
clone_size: many

cdr3_aa: CASRQGAPVGEQYF
cdr3_nt: TGTGCCAGCAGGCAGGGCGCCCCTGTGGGAGAGCAGTACTTC
j_call: TRBJ2-7
v_call: TRBV28
d_call: .
clone_size: few

cdr3_aa: CSARSLAPAGVTYNEQFF
cdr3_nt: TGCAGTGCTAGATCTTTGGCCCCAGCGGGAGTAACCTACAATGAGCAGTTCTTC
j_call: TRBJ2-1
v_call: TRBV20-1
d_call: TRBD2
clone_size: once

cdr3_aa: CASSPGTGGLFEAFF
cdr3_nt: TGTGCCAGCAGCCCTGGGACAGGGGGACTGTTTGAAGCTTTCTTT
j_call: TRBJ1-1
v_call: TRBV7-9
d_call: TRBD1
clone_size: few

cdr3_aa: CASSVGSSDRPYYGYTF
cdr3_nt: TGTGCCAGCAGCGTAGGATCCTCGGACAGACCCTACTATGGCTACACCTTC
j_call: TRBJ1-2
v_call: TRBV9
d_call: .
clone_size: .

cdr3_aa: CAISESYAGESYNEQFF
cdr3_nt: TGTGCCATCAGTGAGTCCTACGCAGGGGAATCCTACAATGAGCAGTTCTTC
j_call: TRBJ2-1
v_call: TRBV10-3
d_call: .
clone_size: many

cdr3_aa: CASSYTPGTPRGEQFF
cdr3_nt: TGTGCCAGCAGTTACACCCCCGGGACCCCCAGGGGTGAGCAGTTCTTC
j_call: TRBJ2-1
v_call: TRBV6-6
d_call: .
clone_size: many

cdr3_aa: CASSRFGVEDNSPLHF
cdr3_nt: TGTGCCAGTAGTAGGTTCGGGGTAGAAGATAATTCACCCCTCCACTTT
j_call: TRBJ1-6
v_call: TRBV19
d_call: .
clone_size: many

cdr3_aa: CASTQGQGNNQPQHF
cdr3_nt: TGTGCCAGCACCCAAGGGCAGGGAAACAATCAGCCCCAGCATTTT
j_call: TRBJ1-5
v_call: TRBV6-2/TRBV6-3
d_call: .
clone_size: few

cdr3_aa: CASSGGQGSTGELFF
cdr3_nt: TGTGCCAGCAGTGGGGGACAGGGTAGTACCGGGGAGCTGTTTTTT
j_call: TRBJ2-2
v_call: TRBV12-3/TRBV12-4
d_call: TRBD1
clone_size: .

cdr3_aa: CASSQDRDMGYTF
cdr3_nt: TGCGCCAGCAGCCAAGATAGGGACATGGGCTACACCTTC
j_call: TRBJ1-2
v_call: TRBV4-3
d_call: .
clone_size: few

cdr3_aa: CASSLPSGWGTEAFF
cdr3_nt: TGTGCCAGCAGTCTCCCCTCCGGGTGGGGCACTGAAGCTTTCTTT
j_call: TRBJ1-1
v_call: TRBV28
d_call: .
clone_size: .

cdr3_aa: CAGSRQGYGYTF
cdr3_nt: TGTGCCGGCAGTCGTCAAGGGTATGGCTACACCTTC
j_call: TRBJ1-2
v_call: TRBV7-9
d_call: .
clone_size: .

cdr3_aa: CASSLGTDNYGYTF
cdr3_nt: TGTGCCAGCAGCTTAGGGACGGATAACTATGGCTACACCTTC
j_call: TRBJ1-2
v_call: TRBV7-9
d_call: .
clone_size: many

cdr3_aa: CASSSPQGQGASDYEQYF
cdr3_nt: TGTGCCAGCAGCTCCCCCCAGGGACAGGGGGCTAGTGACTACGAGCAGTACTTC
j_call: TRBJ2-7
v_call: TRBV7-2
d_call: TRBD1
clone_size: .

cdr3_aa: CASSYWVQTNQPQHF
cdr3_nt: TGTGCCAGCAGTTACTGGGTCCAGACGAATCAGCCCCAGCATTTT
j_call: TRBJ1-5
v_call: TRBV6-2/TRBV6-3
d_call: .
clone_size: many

cdr3_aa: CASTIGYTEAFF
cdr3_nt: TGTGCCAGTACCATTGGGTACACTGAAGCTTTCTTT
j_call: TRBJ1-1
v_call: TRBV19
d_call: .
clone_size: many

cdr3_aa: CSGGGTETQYF
cdr3_nt: TGCAGCGGGGGAGGGACAGAGACCCAGTACTTC
j_call: TRBJ2-5
v_call: TRBV29-1
d_call: TRBD2
clone_size: many

cdr3_aa: CASSQLGATDTQYF
cdr3_nt: TGTGCCAGCAGCCAACTAGGGGCCACAGATACGCAGTATTTT
j_call: TRBJ2-3
v_call: TRBV14
d_call: .
clone_size: few

cdr3_aa: CASSLPGVRSDTQYF
cdr3_nt: TGTGCCAGCAGCTTGCCGGGGGTCCGATCAGATACGCAGTATTTT
j_call: TRBJ2-3
v_call: TRBV5-4
d_call: .
clone_size: .

cdr3_aa: CASSRNLLAGETQYF
cdr3_nt: TGTGCCAGCAGCCGCAACCTTTTAGCGGGAGAGACCCAGTACTTC
j_call: TRBJ2-5
v_call: TRBV12-3/TRBV12-4
d_call: TRBD2
clone_size: many

cdr3_aa: CASSETGIPRNTEAFF
cdr3_nt: TGTGCCAGCTCAGAGACAGGGATCCCCCGAAACACTGAAGCTTTCTTT
j_call: TRBJ1-1
v_call: TRBV18
d_call: TRBD1
clone_size: few

cdr3_aa: CASSLGLGGEQYF
cdr3_nt: TGTGCCAGCAGTTTAGGGTTGGGAGGGGAGCAGTACTTC
j_call: TRBJ2-7
v_call: TRBV12-3/TRBV12-4
d_call: TRBD2
clone_size: many

cdr3_aa: CASSGWDFNYGYTF
cdr3_nt: TGCGCCAGCAGCGGATGGGACTTTAACTATGGCTACACCTTC
j_call: TRBJ1-2
v_call: TRBV5-1
d_call: .
clone_size: many

cdr3_aa: CASSIAQDYTF
cdr3_nt: TGTGCCAGTAGTATAGCTCAAGACTACACCTTC
j_call: TRBJ1-2
v_call: TRBV19
d_call: .
clone_size: many

cdr3_aa: CASIQVGRQVYNYGYTF
cdr3_nt: TGTGCCAGCATCCAGGTTGGCCGACAGGTTTATAACTATGGCTACACCTTC
j_call: TRBJ1-2
v_call: TRBV7-3
d_call: .
clone_size: once

cdr3_aa: CSARDPLPAGPSNEQFF
cdr3_nt: TGCAGTGCTAGAGATCCCCTTCCAGCGGGACCTTCCAATGAGCAGTTCTTC
j_call: TRBJ2-1
v_call: TRBV20-1
d_call: TRBD2
clone_size: few

cdr3_aa: CASSEAGQAAITDTQYF
cdr3_nt: TGTGCCAGCAGTGAAGCGGGGCAGGCGGCCATCACAGATACGCAGTATTTT
j_call: TRBJ2-3
v_call: TRBV2
d_call: .
clone_size: many

cdr3_aa: CASSLGQVGGYTF
cdr3_nt: TGTGCCAGCAGCCTGGGACAGGTGGGAGGCTACACCTTC
j_call: TRBJ1-2
v_call: TRBV25-1
d_call: TRBD1
clone_size: many

cdr3_aa: CSAGLAGESAGELFF
cdr3_nt: TGCAGCGCAGGACTAGCGGGAGAATCGGCCGGGGAGCTGTTTTTT
j_call: TRBJ2-2
v_call: TRBV29-1
d_call: TRBD2
clone_size: many

cdr3_aa: CASSPEGGRGTDTQYF
cdr3_nt: TGTGCCAGCAGCCCTGAAGGGGGCAGGGGAACAGATACGCAGTATTTT
j_call: TRBJ2-3
v_call: TRBV9
d_call: TRBD1
clone_size: many

cdr3_aa: CASSSGVPSSPLHF
cdr3_nt: TGTGCCAGCAGTAGCGGAGTCCCCAGTTCACCCCTCCACTTT
j_call: TRBJ1-6
v_call: TRBV12-3/TRBV12-4
d_call: .
clone_size: .

cdr3_aa: CASSSLRAGVLRGYEQYF
cdr3_nt: TGTGCCAGCAGTTCCCTAAGAGCGGGAGTATTAAGGGGCTACGAGCAGTACTTC
j_call: TRBJ2-7
v_call: TRBV27
d_call: TRBD2
clone_size: .

cdr3_aa: CASSLRPEGGSQYF
cdr3_nt: TGTGCCAGCAGCCTCAGACCGGAGGGCGGATCGCAGTATTTT
j_call: TRBJ2-3
v_call: TRBV3-1
d_call: .
clone_size: many

cdr3_aa: CAWNLGLQPQHF
cdr3_nt: TGTGCCTGGAATTTGGGGTTGCAGCCCCAGCATTTT
j_call: TRBJ1-5
v_call: TRBV30
d_call: .
clone_size: .

cdr3_aa: CASSAGTGWNYEQYF
cdr3_nt: TGTGCCAGCAGTGCCGGGACAGGGTGGAACTACGAGCAGTACTTC
j_call: TRBJ2-7
v_call: TRBV28
d_call: TRBD1
clone_size: .

cdr3_aa: CASSHAGTNEQYF
cdr3_nt: TGCGCCAGCAGCCACGCAGGGACAAACGAGCAGTACTTC
j_call: TRBJ2-7
v_call: TRBV4-1
d_call: .
clone_size: .

cdr3_aa: CASSFAGGHYNEQFF
cdr3_nt: TGCGCCAGCAGCTTTGCGGGAGGGCATTACAATGAGCAGTTCTTC
j_call: TRBJ2-1
v_call: TRBV5-1
d_call: TRBD2
clone_size: many

cdr3_aa: CASSDQGSTGTYEQYF
cdr3_nt: TGTGCCAGCAGCGACCAGGGATCGACAGGGACCTACGAGCAGTACTTC
j_call: TRBJ2-7
v_call: TRBV6-1
d_call: TRBD1
clone_size: many

cdr3_aa: CASSLEGARWETQYF
cdr3_nt: TGTGCCAGCAGCTTGGAAGGGGCCCGATGGGAGACCCAGTACTTC
j_call: TRBJ2-5
v_call: TRBV7-2
d_call: .
clone_size: many

cdr3_aa: CATSDSLLASGGPDTQYF
cdr3_nt: TGTGCCACCAGTGATTCCCTGTTGGCTAGCGGGGGACCAGATACGCAGTATTTT
j_call: TRBJ2-3
v_call: TRBV24-1
d_call: TRBD2
clone_size: few